This TCR beta chain is from a study of cytomegalovirus exposure and HLA in healthy donors. As for the study in general: In a previous analysis, 100 million to 140 million unique TCR beta sequences were found from some 180 million T cells.

Germline V gene data show CDR1 as SGDLS and CDR2 as YYNGEE. There are 14 residues in the CDR3. Germline trimming cut 0 bases from V and 4 bases from J; bases unmatched to any gene: 3. PCR used 60 Vbeta primers and 13 Jbeta primers. Sequencing used immunoSEQ multiplex PCR; TCRdb keeps in-frame clones, though not all of them. There are over 150,000 clones in the sample; approximately 80% occur only once, and around 1.3% lies in the top ten. General study results and limits: Likely technical artifact: a cluster of highly shared sequence variants. Fewer N-insertions than the roughly 670-donor mean were reportedly shown by an Asian-associated ancestry cluster in a later analysis. Testing in vitro showed a few CMV-associated chains specific for CMV antigens.

For this clone: Antigen: not known.

The chain recombines TRBV9 with TRBJ2-5, with TRBD2 matching over 7 bases. The source material was PBMCs. The clonotype was recovered from a boy aged 2 to 10 in good health and CMV-seronegative. The CDR3 sequence: CASSVAPGGETQYF. CDR3 nucleotides: TGTGCCAGCAGCGTAGCCCCGGGGGGAGAGACCCAGTACTTC.